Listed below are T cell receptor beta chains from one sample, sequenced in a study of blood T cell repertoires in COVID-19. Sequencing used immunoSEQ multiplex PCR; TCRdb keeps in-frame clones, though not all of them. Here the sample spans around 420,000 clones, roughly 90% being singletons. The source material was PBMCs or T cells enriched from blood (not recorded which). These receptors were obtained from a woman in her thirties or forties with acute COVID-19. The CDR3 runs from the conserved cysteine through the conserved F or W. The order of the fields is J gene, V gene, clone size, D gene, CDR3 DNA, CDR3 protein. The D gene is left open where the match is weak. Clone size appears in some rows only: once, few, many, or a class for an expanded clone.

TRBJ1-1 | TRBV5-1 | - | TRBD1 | TGCGCCAGCAGCAGGGCAGGGGGATATAACACTGAAGCTTTCTTT | CASSRAGGYNTEAFF
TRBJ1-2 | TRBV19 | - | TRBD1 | TGTGCCAGTAGGGACCCGGGACAGTTGAGCTATGGCTACACCTTC | CASRDPGQLSYGYTF
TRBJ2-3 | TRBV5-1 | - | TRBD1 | TGCGCCAGCAGACAGGGGCACGGCACAGATACGCAGTATTTT | CASRQGHGTDTQYF
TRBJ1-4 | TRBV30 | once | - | TGTGCCTGGAGTGAACAGTTGAATGAAAAACTGTTTTTT | CAWSEQLNEKLFF
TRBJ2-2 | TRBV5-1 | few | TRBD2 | TGCGCCAGCAGCCCGGCGGGGGAAACCGGGGAGCTGTTTTTT | CASSPAGETGELFF
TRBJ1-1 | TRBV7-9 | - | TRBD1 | TGTGCCAGCAGCTTAGGGTCGACAGGGTTGAACACTGAAGCTTTCTTT | CASSLGSTGLNTEAFF
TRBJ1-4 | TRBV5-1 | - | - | TGCGCCAGCAGCTTCAGTTCAACTAATGAAAAACTGTTTTTT | CASSFSSTNEKLFF
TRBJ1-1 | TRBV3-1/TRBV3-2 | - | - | TGTGCCAGCAGCCAAGTCTCGGGCACTGAAGCTTTCTTT | CASSQVSGTEAFF
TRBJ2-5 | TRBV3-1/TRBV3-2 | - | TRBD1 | TGTGCCAGCAGCGACACAGGGGGCTGGGAGACCCAGTACTTC | CASSDTGGWETQYF
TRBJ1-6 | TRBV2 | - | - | TGTGCCAGCAGAGCCATCCGGGATTATAATTCACCCCTCCACTTT | CASRAIRDYNSPLHF
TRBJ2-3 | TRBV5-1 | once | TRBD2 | TGCGCCAGCAGCCCATCTCCGGGACTAGCGGGGGGGACAGATACGCAGTATTTT | CASSPSPGLAGGTDTQYF
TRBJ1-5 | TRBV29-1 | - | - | TGCAGCGTCGGGGTAAGCAATCAGCCCCAGCATTTT | CSVGVSNQPQHF
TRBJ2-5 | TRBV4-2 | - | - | TGTGCCAGCAGCCAAGCTGCTACAGGCAAAGAGACCCAGTACTTC | CASSQAATGKETQYF
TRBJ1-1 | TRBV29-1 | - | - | TGCAGCGTTGTTAGGAACACTGAAGCTTTCTTT | CSVVRNTEAFF
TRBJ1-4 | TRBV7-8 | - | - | TGTGCCAGCAGTCCGAGAGCAACTAATGAAAAACTGTTTTTT | CASSPRATNEKLFF
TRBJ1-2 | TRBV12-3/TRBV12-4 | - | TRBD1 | TGTGCCAGCAGGCCTGGGACAGATTATGGCTACACCTTC | CASRPGTDYGYTF
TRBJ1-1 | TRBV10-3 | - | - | TGTGCCATCACTCGACAGTACGGCACTGAAGCTTTCTTT | CAITRQYGTEAFF
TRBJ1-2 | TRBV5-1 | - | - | TGCGCCAGCAGCTCCGGGTCGGATGGCTACACCTTC | CASSSGSDGYTF
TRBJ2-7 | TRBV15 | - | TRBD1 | TGTGCCACCAGCAGAGACAGGGGGCTACCCTACGAGCAGTACTTC | CATSRDRGLPYEQYF
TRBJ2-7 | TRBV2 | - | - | TGTGCCAGCAGTGAACGGTTCTTAAGGGGATCCTACGAGCAGTACTTC | CASSERFLRGSYEQYF
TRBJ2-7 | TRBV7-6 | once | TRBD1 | TGTGCCAGCAGCTTAGTACCTACTACAGGGGTCGAGCAGTACTTC | CASSLVPTTGVEQYF
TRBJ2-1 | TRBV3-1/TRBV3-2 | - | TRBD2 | TGTGCCAGCAGCTACGAGCGGGGGGGCCACTCCTACAATGAGCAGTTCTTC | CASSYERGGHSYNEQFF
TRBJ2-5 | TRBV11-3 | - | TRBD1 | TGTGCCAGCAGTCCGCGGGACAGGGCAGAGACCCAGTACTTC | CASSPRDRAETQYF
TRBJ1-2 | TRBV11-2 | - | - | TGTGCCAGCAGCTTAGGGGGCTGGGATGGCTACACCTTC | CASSLGGWDGYTF
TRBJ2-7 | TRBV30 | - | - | TGTGCCTGGAGCCTGGGGCACCCCTACGAGCAGTACTTC | CAWSLGHPYEQYF
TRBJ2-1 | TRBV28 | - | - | TGTGCCAGCAGCACAGGGACGAGGGATGAGCAGTTCTTC | CASSTGTRDEQFF
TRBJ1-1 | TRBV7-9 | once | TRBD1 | TGTGCCAGCAGCTTACGGGGGACAGGGGGCTCCCGACCTGAAGCTTTCTTT | CASSLRGTGGSRPEAFF
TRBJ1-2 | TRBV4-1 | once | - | TGCGCCAGCAGCCAAGACAGGGGCGCTGGCTACACCTTC | CASSQDRGAGYTF
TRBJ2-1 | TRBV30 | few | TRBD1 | TGTGCCCTCGGACAGGGTGGATCGAATGAGCAGTTCTTC | CALGQGGSNEQFF
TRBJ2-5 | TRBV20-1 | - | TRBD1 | TGCAGTGCTAGTCCCGGGACAGGGCCAAATTGGACCCAGTACTTC | CSASPGTGPNWTQYF
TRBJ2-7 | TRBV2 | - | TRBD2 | TGTGCCATGCACTCGCGGGGGGTCTACGAGCAGTACTTC | CAMHSRGVYEQYF
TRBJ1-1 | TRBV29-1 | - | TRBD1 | TGCAGCGGTGGACAGGGGATGAACACTGAAGCTTTCTTT | CSGGQGMNTEAFF
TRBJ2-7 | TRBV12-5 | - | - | TGTGCTAGTGGTTTGGGCGGGCCCTCACTCTACGAGCAGTACTTC | CASGLGGPSLYEQYF
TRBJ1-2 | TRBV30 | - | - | TGTGCCTGGAGCTGGCAGGCCGTAAGGGGCTACACCTTC | CAWSWQAVRGYTF
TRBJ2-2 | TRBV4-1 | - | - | TGCGCCAGCAGCCAGATACAGGAGCACACCGGGGAGCTGTTTTTT | CASSQIQEHTGELFF
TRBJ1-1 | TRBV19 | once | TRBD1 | TGTGCCAGTAGTAACGACAGGGCCGCCACTGAAGCTTTCTTT | CASSNDRAATEAFF
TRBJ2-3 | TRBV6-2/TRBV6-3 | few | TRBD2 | TGTGCCAGCAGTCTACTCCGAAGGTCTAGCGGGGGAGGCACAGATACGCAGTATTTT | CASSLLRRSSGGGTDTQYF
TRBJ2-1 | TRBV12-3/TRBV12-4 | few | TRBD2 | TGTGCCAGCAGGAGCGGGGTTGAGCAGTTCTTC | CASRSGVEQFF
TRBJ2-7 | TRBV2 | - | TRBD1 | TGTGCCAGTAAAAACCCGGGACAGGACGCCTACGAGCAGTACTTC | CASKNPGQDAYEQYF
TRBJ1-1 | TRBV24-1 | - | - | TGTGCCACCAGTGATTTGTTGGGACATATCGGAGCTTTCTTT | CATSDLLGHIGAFF
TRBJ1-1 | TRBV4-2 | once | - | TGTGCCAGCAGCCAAGATCTGGGGGGAGTAATGAACACTGAAGCTTTCTTT | CASSQDLGGVMNTEAFF
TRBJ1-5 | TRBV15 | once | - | TGTGCCACCAGCAGAGATCGCGGCAATCAGCCCCAGCATTTT | CATSRDRGNQPQHF
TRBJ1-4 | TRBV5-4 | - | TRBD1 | TGTGCCAGCAGCCCCGGGACAGAGAATGAAAAACTGTTTTTT | CASSPGTENEKLFF
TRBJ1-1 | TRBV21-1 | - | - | TGTGCCAGCCGCAGGACAGGAGCTTTCTTT | CASRRTGAFF
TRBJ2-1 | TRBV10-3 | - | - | TGTGCCATCAGTGATATTAGTGTGGATGAGCAGTTCTTC | CAISDISVDEQFF
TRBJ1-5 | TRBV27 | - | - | TGTGCCAGCAGTTCCGGGAATCAGCCCCAGCATTTT | CASSSGNQPQHF
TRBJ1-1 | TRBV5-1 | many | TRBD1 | TGCGCCAGCGGCAGGGGGCTGCAGAACACTGAAGCTTTCTTT | CASGRGLQNTEAFF
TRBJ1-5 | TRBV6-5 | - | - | TGTGCCAGCACCAGAACAGGGCTGGGTCAGCCCCAGCATTTT | CASTRTGLGQPQHF
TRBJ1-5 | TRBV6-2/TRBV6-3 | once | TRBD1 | TGTGCCAGCAGTCGGGACAGGGGCTACCAAACCAATCAGCCCCAGCATTTT | CASSRDRGYQTNQPQHF
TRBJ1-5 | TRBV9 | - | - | TGTGCCAGCAGCCAAACTGGATCAGGGCCGGGGGGCAATCAGCCCCAGCATTTT | CASSQTGSGPGGNQPQHF
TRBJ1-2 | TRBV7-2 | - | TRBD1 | TGTGCCAGCAGCTTCGGGACAGTCTATGGCTACACCTTC | CASSFGTVYGYTF
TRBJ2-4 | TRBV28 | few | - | TGTGCCAGCAGTCCCGCCGACTTAGCCAAAAACATTCAGTACTTC | CASSPADLAKNIQYF
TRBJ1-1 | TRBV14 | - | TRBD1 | TGTGCCAGCAGCCAACGCGACAGGGGGGACACTGAAGCTTTCTTT | CASSQRDRGDTEAFF
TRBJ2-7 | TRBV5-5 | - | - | TGTGCCAGCAGCTTGGTTGCCAGGGCCAGCTCCTACGAGCAGTACTTC | CASSLVARASSYEQYF
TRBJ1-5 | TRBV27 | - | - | TGTGCCAGCAGTTCGTTGGCAAGAAATCAGCCCCAGCATTTT | CASSSLARNQPQHF
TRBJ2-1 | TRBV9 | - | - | TGCGCCAGCAGCGGAGGGGGGGATATCAATGAGCAGTTCTTC | CASSGGGDINEQFF
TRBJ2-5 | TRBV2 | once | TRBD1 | TGTGCCAGCACCAAGGACAGGGTCGGTCTTCAAGAGACCCAGTACTTC | CASTKDRVGLQETQYF
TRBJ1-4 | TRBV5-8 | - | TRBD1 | TGTGCCAGCAGCACCGGAACAGGGGCAACTAATGAAAAACTGTTTTTT | CASSTGTGATNEKLFF
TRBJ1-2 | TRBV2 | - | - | TGTGCCAGCAGGGGCCCTTCATTCTATGGCTACACCTTC | CASRGPSFYGYTF